This TCR beta chain came from a study of monozygotic twins with inflammatory bowel disease. General observations from the study: On the inverse Simpson index, IBD patients scored lower for TCRbeta diversity than healthy co-twins.

Turning to this clonotype: Its specificity is unknown.

Each of the TCR libraries took 3500 ng of total RNA. TCRdb re-called the 5' RACE reads and shows each CDR3 protein once, DNA omitted. The listing records 190,000 or so distinct CDR3 sequences. Material: blood. The receptor was isolated from a human donor with ulcerative colitis or Crohn's disease, or a healthy co-twin of an affected twin (not recorded which).

This CDR3 is CASSHGRSDTEAFF. V usage is TRBV5-1 and J usage is TRBJ1-1. CDR1 and CDR2 from the germline V gene are SGHRS and YFSETQ. This CDR3 has 14 residues.